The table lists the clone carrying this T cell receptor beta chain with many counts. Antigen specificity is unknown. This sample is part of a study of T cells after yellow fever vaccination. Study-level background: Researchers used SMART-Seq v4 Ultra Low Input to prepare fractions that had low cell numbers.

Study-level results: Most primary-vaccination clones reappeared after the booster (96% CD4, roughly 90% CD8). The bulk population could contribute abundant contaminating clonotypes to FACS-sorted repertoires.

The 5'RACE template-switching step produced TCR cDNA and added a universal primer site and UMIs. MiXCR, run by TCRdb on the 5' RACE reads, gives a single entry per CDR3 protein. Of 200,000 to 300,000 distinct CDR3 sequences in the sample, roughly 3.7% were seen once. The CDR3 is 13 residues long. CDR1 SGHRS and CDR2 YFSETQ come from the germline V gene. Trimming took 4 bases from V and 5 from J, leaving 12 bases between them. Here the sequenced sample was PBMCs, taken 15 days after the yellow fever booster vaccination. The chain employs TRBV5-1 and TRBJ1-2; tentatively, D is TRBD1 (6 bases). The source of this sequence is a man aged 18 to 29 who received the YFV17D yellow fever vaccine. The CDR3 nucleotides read TGCGCCAGCAGCGAACAGGGAGAATATGGCTACACCTTC. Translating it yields CASSEQGEYGYTF.